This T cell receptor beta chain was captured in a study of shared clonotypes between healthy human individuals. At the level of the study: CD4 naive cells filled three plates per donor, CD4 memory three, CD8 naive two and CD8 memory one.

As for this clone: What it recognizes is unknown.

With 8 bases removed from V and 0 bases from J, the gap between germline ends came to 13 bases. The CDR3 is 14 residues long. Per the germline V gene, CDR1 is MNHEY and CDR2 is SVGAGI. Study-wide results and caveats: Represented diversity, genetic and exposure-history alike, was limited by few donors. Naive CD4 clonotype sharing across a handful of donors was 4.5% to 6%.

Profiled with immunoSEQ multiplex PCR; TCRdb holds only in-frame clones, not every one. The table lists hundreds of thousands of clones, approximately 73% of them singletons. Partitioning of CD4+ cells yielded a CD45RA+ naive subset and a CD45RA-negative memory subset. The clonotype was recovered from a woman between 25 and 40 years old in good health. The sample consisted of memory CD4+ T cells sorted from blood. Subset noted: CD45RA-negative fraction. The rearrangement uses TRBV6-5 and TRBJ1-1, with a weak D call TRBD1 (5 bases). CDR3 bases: TGTGCCAGCGGGCGGGGGAATCTGAACACTGAAGCTTTCTTT. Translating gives CASGRGNLNTEAFF.